Presented here are 11 T cell receptor beta chains from one specimen sequenced in a study of T cells expressing NK-cell markers. From the 5' RACE reads, TCRdb lists one entry per CDR3 protein and no DNA. The specimen's table records 140,000 or so distinct CDR3 sequences. The sequencing input was blood T cells: a sorted CD56 or NKG2C T cell subset, CD4+ or CD8+ T cells, or bulk PBMC T cells (not recorded which). The source is a man in his late teens or twenties in good health.

The chain joins TRBV7-2 to TRBJ2-4. This CDR3 spans 16 amino acids. Germline lookup yields CDR1 SGHTA and CDR2 FQGNSA. The CDR3 sequence is CASSLGPLLAKNIQYF.

This chain connects TRBV7-8 to TRBJ2-7. The germline gives CDR1 SGHVS, CDR2 FQNEAQ. The CDR3 has 16 residues. The CDR3 reads CASSLDGSILSYEQYF.

This sequence joins TRBV5-6 and TRBJ2-3. Germline CDR1 SGHDT, CDR2 YYEEEE. CDR3 length equals 15 residues. CDR3: CASSTNREVGDTQYF.

This chain uses TRBV20-1 with TRBJ1-5; no DNA is available, so the TRBD1 call from TCRdb remains unchecked. From germline, CDR1 is DFQATT and CDR2 SNEGSKA (reference sequence). CDR3 length: 16 amino acids. This chain's CDR3 is CSARDYSGTHDQPQHF.

The chain recombines TRBV7-8 with TRBJ2-3. CDR1 SGHVS and CDR2 FQNEAQ come from the germline V gene. The CDR3 runs 14 residues. Here the CDR3 reads CASSQDLLTDTQYF.

The chain's CDR3 is CASSSDDFLTDTQYF. The rearrangement uses TRBV7-6 and TRBJ2-3. The CDR3 consists of 15 residues. Germline V lookup: CDR1 SGHVS, CDR2 FNYEAQ.

The V call is TRBV7-2, the J call TRBJ2-1. Germline CDR1 reads SGHTA; CDR2 reads FQGNSA. This CDR3 is 15 amino acids long. The CDR3: CASSSTRSSYNEQFF.

The gene calls are TRBV12-3 or TRBV12-4 and TRBJ2-5. This CDR3 is 14 amino acids long. The CDR3 reads CASSHPDNQETQYF.

The rearrangement uses TRBV12-3 or TRBV12-4 and TRBJ2-5; as DNA is missing, the TRBD1 call by TCRdb cannot be tested. This CDR3 has 14 amino acids. The CDR3 region is CASSLEAGVETQYF.

The chain combines TRBV28 with TRBJ2-7; TCRdb indicates TRBD2, and absent DNA this call remains unverified. CDR1 and CDR2 from the germline V gene are MDHEN and SYDVKM. This CDR3 is built from 14 residues. CDR3 protein: CASSLPATNQEQYF.

The rearrangement links TRBV19 to TRBJ2-3; TCRdb outputs TRBD2, but without DNA this stays unchecked. Germline CDR1 is LNHDA and CDR2 is SQIVND (reference sequence). This CDR3 is 14 amino acids long. CDR3 in amino acids: CASNEGLGTDTQYF.